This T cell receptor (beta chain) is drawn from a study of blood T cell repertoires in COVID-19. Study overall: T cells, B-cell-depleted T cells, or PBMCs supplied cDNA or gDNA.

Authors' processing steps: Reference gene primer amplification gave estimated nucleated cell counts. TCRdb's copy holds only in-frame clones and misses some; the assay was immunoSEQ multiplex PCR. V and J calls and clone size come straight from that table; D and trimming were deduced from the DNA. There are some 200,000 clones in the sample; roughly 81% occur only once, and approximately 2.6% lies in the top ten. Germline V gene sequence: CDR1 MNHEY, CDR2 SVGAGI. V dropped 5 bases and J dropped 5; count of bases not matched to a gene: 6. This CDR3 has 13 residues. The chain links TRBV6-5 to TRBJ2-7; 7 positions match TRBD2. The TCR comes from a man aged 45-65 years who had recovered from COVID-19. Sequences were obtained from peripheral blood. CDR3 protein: CASSQGGYDEQYF. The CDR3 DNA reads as TGTGCCAGCAGTCAGGGAGGGTATGACGAGCAGTACTTC.